This TCR beta chain was obtained from a study of T cell responses to AZD1222 COVID-19 vaccine. Study findings and constraints: Donors were largely white British and mainly female; clonal diversity was possibly underestimated. The reported proportion of spike-specific TCRs targeting unmutated variant regions was nearly half. Spike-specific TCR breadth and depth grew following two AZD1222 doses. Baseline seropositivity characterized only a handful of AZD1222 recipients.

Measured with immunoSEQ multiplex PCR; TCRdb has only the in-frame clones, and not every one. The sample lists 110,000 or so clones, more than 75% occurring once. This CDR3 has 16 residues. With V trimmed by 5 bases and J by 5 bases, 15 bases remained unmatched. In germline, CDR1 is SGHNT, CDR2 YENEEA. This clone is a singleton in its sample. Antigen specificity is unknown. This sequence was found in an adult in good health. The input for sequencing was peripheral blood, taken on day 0 of AZD1222 vaccination. The V and J genes are TRBV11-3 and TRBJ2-7; 7 bases are shared with TRBD1. CDR3 loop: CASSRSGTEASHEQYF. Written as DNA, the CDR3 is TGTGCCAGCAGCCGGTCGGGGACAGAAGCTTCCCACGAGCAGTACTTC.